This T cell receptor beta chain comes out of a study of identical twins. With template switching, a universal primer site was added, and the cDNA carried unique molecular identifiers. TCRdb re-called the 5' RACE reads through MiXCR, storing one row per CDR3 protein. Of hundreds of thousands of distinct CDR3 sequences in the sample, around 21% were seen once. The length of the CDR3 is 12 residues. Per germline, CDR1 SGHAT and CDR2 FQNNGV. The V end lost 4 bases, the J end lost 4 bases, and 6 bases lay between the germline ends. Overall study results and limits: Researchers caution that invariant MAIT and iNKT cells could partly confound zero-insertion analyses.

Turning to this clonotype: What it binds is not known.

These same data were also listed under a study on T cells expressing NK-cell markers.

J is TRBJ2-3 and V is TRBV11-2; weak D call: TRBD2 (5 bases). Sample: PBMCs. The receptor's source is a woman between 18 and 29 years old in good health. The CDR3 here is CASSWEPDTQYF. The CDR3 region has the DNA TGTGCCAGCAGCTGGGAGCCAGATACGCAGTATTTT. Variable domain in full (rest from reference TRBV11-2 and TRBJ2-3): EAGVAQSPRYKIIEKRQSVAFWCNPISGHATLYWYQQILGQGPKLLIQFQNNGVVDDSQLPKDRFSAERLKGVDSTLKIQPAKLEDSAVYLCASSWEPDTQYFGPGTRLTVL.